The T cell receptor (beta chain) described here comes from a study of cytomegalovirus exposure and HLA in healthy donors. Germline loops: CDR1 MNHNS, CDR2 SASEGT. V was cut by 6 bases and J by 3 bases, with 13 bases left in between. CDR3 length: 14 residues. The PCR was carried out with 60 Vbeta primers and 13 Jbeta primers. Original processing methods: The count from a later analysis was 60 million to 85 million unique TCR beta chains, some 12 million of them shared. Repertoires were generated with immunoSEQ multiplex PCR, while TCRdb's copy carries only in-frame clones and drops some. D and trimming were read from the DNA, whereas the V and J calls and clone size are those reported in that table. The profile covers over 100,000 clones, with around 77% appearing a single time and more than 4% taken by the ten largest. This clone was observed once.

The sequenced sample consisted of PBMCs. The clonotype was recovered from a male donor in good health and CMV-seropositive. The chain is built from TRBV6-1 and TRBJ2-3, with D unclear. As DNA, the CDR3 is TGTGCCAGCAGAGAAAAAGCACGTACAGATACGCAGTATTTT. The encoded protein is CASREKARTDTQYF.